This T cell receptor beta chain was sequenced for a study of tumor and adjacent non-tumor tissue in lung cancer. The study's findings and limits: Tumor TCR diversity, when higher, was linked to shorter survival. TCR diversity was significantly greater in tumor than normal lung tissue. In normal lung, the top 100 clones were significantly more dominant than in tumor.

Three rounds of nested PCR, following a modified ARM-PCR protocol, produced the TCRbeta library. TCRdb recomputed calls from the multiplex PCR reads with MiXCR, one row per CDR3 protein. The repertoire includes about 200,000 distinct CDR3 sequences, 70% to 75% of them detected once, and 25% sits in the top ten. The CDR3 has 10 residues. Germline CDR1 SQVTM, CDR2 ANQGSEA. Details on this clonotype: What it binds is not known. One end of the junction fails to match germline, which may point to a read error.

RNA was extracted from bulk tissue without any cell sorting. The specimen sequenced was lung tumor tissue. The TCR was taken from a man between 60 and 75 years old with non-small cell lung cancer. The chain links TRBV29-1 to TRBJ1-2; D perhaps matches TRBD1 (5 bases). The CDR3 coding sequence is TGCAGCGTCAGGGAGACTGGCTACAGCTTC. Residues: CSVRETGYSF.